The T cell receptor (beta chain) under discussion was sequenced for a study of neoadjuvant anti-PD-1 for oral cavity cancer. Assay used: immunoSEQ multiplex PCR; TCRdb lists only in-frame clones, some missing. Among some 15,000 clones, 75% were seen once, and the ten largest hold more than 2%. Time point reported: after neoadjuvant nivolumab, at surgical resection. The specimen comprised PBMCs, sampled after nivolumab (anti-PD-1) treatment. The sequence was obtained from a person aged 35-80 years with oral cavity squamous cell carcinoma.

DNA of the CDR3: TGCGCCAGCAGCTTGACTGCCGTGAGAACCGGGGAGCTGTTTTTT. Its translation is CASSLTAVRTGELFF. This sequence joins TRBV5-1 and TRBJ2-2; D is unclear. The CDR3 has 15 residues. V was pared by 1 base and J by 5 bases, with 12 bases between. Germline V gene sequence: CDR1 SGHRS, CDR2 YFSETQ.